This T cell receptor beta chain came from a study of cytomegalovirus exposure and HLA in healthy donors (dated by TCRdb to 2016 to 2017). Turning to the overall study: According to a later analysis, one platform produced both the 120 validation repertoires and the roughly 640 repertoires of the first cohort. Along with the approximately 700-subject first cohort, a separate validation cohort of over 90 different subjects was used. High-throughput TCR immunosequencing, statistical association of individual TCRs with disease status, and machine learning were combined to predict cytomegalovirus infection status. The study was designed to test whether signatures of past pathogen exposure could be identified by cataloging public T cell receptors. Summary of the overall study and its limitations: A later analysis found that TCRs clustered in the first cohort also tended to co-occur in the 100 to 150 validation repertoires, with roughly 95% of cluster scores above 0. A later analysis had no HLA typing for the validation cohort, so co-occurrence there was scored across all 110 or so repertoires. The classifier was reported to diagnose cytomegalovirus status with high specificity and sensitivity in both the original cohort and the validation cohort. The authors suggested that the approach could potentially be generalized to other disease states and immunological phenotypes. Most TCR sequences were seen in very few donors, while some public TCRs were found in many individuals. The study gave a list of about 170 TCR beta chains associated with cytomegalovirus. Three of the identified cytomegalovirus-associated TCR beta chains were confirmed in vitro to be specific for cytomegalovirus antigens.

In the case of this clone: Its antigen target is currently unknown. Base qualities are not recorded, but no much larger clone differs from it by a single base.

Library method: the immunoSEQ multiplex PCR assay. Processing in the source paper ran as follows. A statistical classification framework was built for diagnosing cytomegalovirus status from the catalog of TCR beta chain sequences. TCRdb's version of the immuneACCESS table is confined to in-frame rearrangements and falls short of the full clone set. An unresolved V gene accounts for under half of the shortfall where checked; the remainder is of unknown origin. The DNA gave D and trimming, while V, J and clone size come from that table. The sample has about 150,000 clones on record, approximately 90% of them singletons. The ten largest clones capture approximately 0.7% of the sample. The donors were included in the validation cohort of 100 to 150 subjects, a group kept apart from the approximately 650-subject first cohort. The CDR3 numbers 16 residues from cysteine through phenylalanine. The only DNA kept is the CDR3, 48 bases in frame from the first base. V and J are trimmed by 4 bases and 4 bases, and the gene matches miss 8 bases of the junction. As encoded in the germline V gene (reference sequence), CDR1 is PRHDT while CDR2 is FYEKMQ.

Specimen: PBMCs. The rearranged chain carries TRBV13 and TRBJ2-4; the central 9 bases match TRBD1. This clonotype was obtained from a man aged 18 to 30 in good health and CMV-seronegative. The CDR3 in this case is CASSYGTGLEKNIQYF. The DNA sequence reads TGTGCCAGCAGCTACGGGACAGGGTTGGAGAAAAACATTCAGTACTTC.